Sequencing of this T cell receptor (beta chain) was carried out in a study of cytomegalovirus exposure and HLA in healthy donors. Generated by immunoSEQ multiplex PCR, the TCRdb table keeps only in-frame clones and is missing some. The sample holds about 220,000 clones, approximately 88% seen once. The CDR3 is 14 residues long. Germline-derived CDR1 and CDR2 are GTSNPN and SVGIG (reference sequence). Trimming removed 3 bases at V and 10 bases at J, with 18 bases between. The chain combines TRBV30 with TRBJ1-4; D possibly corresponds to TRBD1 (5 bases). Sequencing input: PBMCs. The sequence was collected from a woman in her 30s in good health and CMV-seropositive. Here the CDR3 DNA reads TGTGCCTGGAGCGACAGTCTCCGCGAAGGAAAACTGTTTTTT. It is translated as CAWSDSLREGKLFF.